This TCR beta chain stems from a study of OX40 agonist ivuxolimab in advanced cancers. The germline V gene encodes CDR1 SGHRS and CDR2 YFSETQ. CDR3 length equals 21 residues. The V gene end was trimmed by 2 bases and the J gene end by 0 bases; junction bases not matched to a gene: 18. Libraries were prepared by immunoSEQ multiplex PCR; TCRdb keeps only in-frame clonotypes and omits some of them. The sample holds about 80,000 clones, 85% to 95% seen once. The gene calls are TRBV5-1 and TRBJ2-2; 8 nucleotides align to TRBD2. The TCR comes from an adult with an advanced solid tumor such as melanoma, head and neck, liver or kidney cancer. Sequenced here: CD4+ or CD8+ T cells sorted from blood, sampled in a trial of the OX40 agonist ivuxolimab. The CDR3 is CASSFGGAGGRPSANTGELFF. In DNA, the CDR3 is TGCGCCAGCAGCTTCGGAGGGGCGGGGGGACGGCCCTCGGCGAACACCGGGGAGCTGTTTTTT.